Reported below is one T cell receptor beta chain. This entry belongs to a study of blood T cell repertoires in COVID-19. Study details: The study drew acute and convalescent COVID-19 samples from the United States, Italy and Spain. The analysed material was cDNA or gDNA that came from T cells, B-cell-depleted T cells, or PBMCs.

In the authors' methods: Amplification from reference gene primers served as the basis for estimated nucleated cell counts. The protocol was immunoSEQ multiplex PCR, while the TCRdb copy is restricted to in-frame clones and leaves out a portion. Clone size and the V and J calls come from that table; the DNA yielded D and trimming. The repertoire includes 130,000 to 150,000 clones, more than 65% of them detected once, and around 6.7% sits in the top ten. The CDR3 is made up of 13 amino acids. The germline gives CDR1 MGHDK, CDR2 SYGVNS. The ends lost 6 bases at V and 7 bases at J; junction bases unmatched: 5.

Input material: peripheral blood. The chain couples TRBV25-1 to TRBJ2-2; 7 bases align to TRBD1. The source of this sequence is a woman aged 50 to 60 in a cohort sampled during active or convalescent COVID-19. CDR3 nucleotide sequence: TGTGCCAGCAGAGAACAGGGGTTCGGGGAGCTGTTTTTT. This translates into CASREQGFGELFF. Based on the CDR3 plus reference TRBV25-1 and TRBJ2-2, the full variable domain is EADIYQTPRYLVIGTGKKITLECSQTMGHDKMYWYQQDPGMELHLIHYSYGVNSTEKGDLSSESTVSRIRTEHFPLTLESARPSHTSQYLCASREQGFGELFFGEGSRLTVL.